One and the same sample provided the 21 T cell receptor beta chains below, sequenced in a study of cytomegalovirus exposure and HLA in healthy donors (dated by TCRdb to about 2017). Libraries came from the immunoSEQ multiplex PCR assay. The multiplex PCR relied on a mix of 60 forward primers for TCR Vbeta segments and 13 reverse primers for TCR Jbeta segments. The immuneACCESS repertoire file appears here via TCRdb, limited to in-frame rearrangements. These files lack a portion of the clones; in checked studies, under half of the deficit traces to unresolved V genes, and the cause of the others is not known. The table for this sample shows approximately 190,000 clones. Together, the top ten hold roughly 0.74% of the sample. Sequenced material: PBMCs. These receptor sequences come from a boy younger than 18 in good health and CMV-seronegative.

The rearrangement uses TRBV27 and TRBJ2-5, with a weak D call TRBD2 (5 bases). Germline CDR1 and CDR2: MNHEY and SMNVEV (reference sequence). V was pared by 4 bases and J by 0 bases, with 12 bases between. The CDR3 has 15 amino acids. The CDR3 loop is CASSSASTNQETQYF. CDR3 DNA: TGTGCCAGCAGTTCCGCCTCGACTAACCAAGAGACCCAGTACTTC.

V is TRBV19 and J is TRBJ1-5; 8 positions match TRBD1. The germline V gene has CDR1 LNHDA and CDR2 SQIVND (reference sequence). V dropped 7 bases and J dropped 5; count of bases not matched to a gene: 4. This CDR3 comprises 13 residues. CDR3 in amino acids: CASNRQGHQPQHF. The CDR3 bases are TGTGCCAGTAATCGACAGGGGCATCAGCCCCAGCATTTT.

V usage is TRBV9 and J usage is TRBJ2-4; TRBD1 might be the D (6 bases). The CDR3 has 16 amino acids. From germline, CDR1 is SGDLS and CDR2 YYNGEE. The V end was cut by 2 bases, the J end by 8 bases, with 20 bases between. The CDR3 DNA reads TGTGCCAGCAGCGTGTCGTGGGGGCTATTCCCGGACATTCAGTACTTC. This encodes CASSVSWGLFPDIQYF.

V and J are TRBV19 and TRBJ1-2; maybe TRBD1 (6 bases). Germline-derived CDR1 and CDR2 are LNHDA and SQIVND (reference sequence). V lost 3 bases and J 6 bases, leaving 17 bases between the germline ends. This CDR3 has 15 amino acids. The CDR3: CASSIHPGAGDGYTF. The CDR3 coding sequence is TGTGCCAGTAGTATCCACCCAGGGGCGGGAGATGGCTACACCTTC. Supplemented by reference TRBV19 and TRBJ1-2, the full variable domain reads DGGITQSPKYLFRKEGQNVTLSCEQNLNHDAMYWYRQDPGQGLRLIYYSQIVNDFQKGDIAEGYSVSREKKESFPLTVTSAQKNPTAFYLCASSIHPGAGDGYTFGSGTRLTVV.

The J gene is TRBJ1-3, the V gene TRBV7-3; tentatively, D is TRBD1 (6 bases). Germline V gives CDR1 SGHTA, CDR2 FQGTGA. The CDR3 is 14 residues long. The V end lost 2 bases, the J end lost 2 bases, and 7 bases lay between the germline ends. The CDR3 DNA follows: TGTGCCAGCAGCTTAGGGACAACTGGAAACACCATATATTTT. Protein sequence: CASSLGTTGNTIYF. Full variable domain (rest looked up from reference TRBV7-3 and TRBJ1-3): GAGVSQTPSNKVTEKGKYVELRCDPISGHTALYWYRQSLGQGPEFLIYFQGTGAADDSGLPNDRFFAVRPEGSVSTLKIQRTERGDSAVYLCASSLGTTGNTIYFGEGSWLTVV.

V gene TRBV21-1 combines with J gene TRBJ1-2; whether TRBD1, the table's D call, matches the DNA was not checked. TRBV21-1 corresponds to a pseudogene. The length of the CDR3 is 15 residues. This CDR3 is CASSTTDRPPTGYTF. The CDR3 region has the DNA TGTGCCAGCAGCACCACGGACAGGCCTCCGACTGGCTACACCTTC.

The chain joins TRBV28 to TRBJ2-7; TRBD1 is a possible D gene (6 bases). Looked up from germline, CDR1 is MDHEN and CDR2 is SYDVKM. V lost 4 bases, J lost 4 bases, and 17 bases lay in between. This CDR3 has 15 amino acids. CDR3 sequence: CASSSTGIHNYEQYF. The DNA of the CDR3 is TGTGCCAGCAGTTCTACAGGGATTCACAATTACGAGCAGTACTTC.

This chain uses TRBV2 with TRBJ2-1, with TRBD1 matching over 7 bases. CDR1 SNHLY and CDR2 FYNNEI come from the germline V gene. V was clipped by 7 bases and J by 7 bases; unmatched bases: 7. The CDR3 is 13 residues long. CDR3 in DNA: TGTGCCAGCAAGGGGACAGCACCTAATGAGCAGTTCTTC. Its protein is CASKGTAPNEQFF.

The gene calls are TRBV11-2 and TRBJ1-6, with 7 bases matching TRBD1. Germline V gives CDR1 SGHAT, CDR2 FQNNGV. V lost 4 bases to trimming and J lost 15 bases; unmatched junction nucleotides: 18. The CDR3 runs 16 residues. CDR3 DNA: TGTGCCAGCAGCTCGATAGGGGGCCGAGACCGTTTGATCCTCCACTTT. Its protein is CASSSIGGRDRLILHF.

The chain combines TRBV5-1 with TRBJ1-6; D not resolved. Germline loops: CDR1 SGHRS, CDR2 YFSETQ. This CDR3 has 12 amino acids. Trimming left V 4 bases short and J 10 bases short, with 9 bases between. The CDR3 here is CASSTGSSPLHF. The CDR3 DNA reads TGCGCCAGCAGCACCGGTAGCTCACCCCTCCACTTT. The complete variable domain, with remaining parts taken from reference TRBV5-1 and TRBJ1-6, reads KAGVTQTPRYLIKTRGQQVTLSCSPISGHRSVSWYQQTPGQGLQFLFEYFSETQRNKGNFPGRFSGRQFSNSRSEMNVSTLELGDSALYLCASSTGSSPLHFGNGTRLTVT.

V and J are TRBV6-5 and TRBJ1-2, with 9 bases identical to TRBD1. The CDR3 is 16 amino acids. Germline V gives CDR1 MNHEY, CDR2 SVGAGI. V trimming: 4 bases; J trimming: 3 bases; junction bases outside the gene matches: 9. The CDR3 nucleotides read TGTGCCAGCAGTTCACCTAGACAGGGGGAGCACTATGGCTACACCTTC. Translation: CASSSPRQGEHYGYTF.

V and J are TRBV29-1 and TRBJ1-1; 7 positions match TRBD1. The germline gives CDR1 SQVTM, CDR2 ANQGSEA. Losses at the gene ends were 2 bases for V and 9 bases for J; bases not matched to a gene: 15. The CDR3 runs 15 residues. CDR3 nucleotides: TGCAGCGTTGAAACCACCTCTCCCGGACAGGTCAAAGCTTTCTTT. Amino acid sequence: CSVETTSPGQVKAFF.

This sequence joins TRBV10-3 and TRBJ1-1; 8 nucleotides match TRBD1. V lost 9 bases to trimming and J lost 1 base; unmatched junction nucleotides: 13. The length of the CDR3 is 16 residues. CDR1 is ENHRY, CDR2 SYGVKD, per germline. The CDR3 is CAIKPGQAGGNTEAFF. The DNA of the CDR3 is TGTGCCATTAAGCCGGGACAGGCAGGCGGGAACACTGAAGCTTTCTTT.

The chain carries TRBV5-5 and TRBJ2-6; TRBD1 matches 8 bases. The CDR3 length is 18 residues. The germline gives CDR1 SGHKS, CDR2 YYEKEE (reference sequence). Losses at the gene ends were 4 bases for V and 2 bases for J; bases not matched to a gene: 11. The CDR3 DNA reads TGTGCCAGCAGCGTTGACAGGGGCTATCGGACTGGGGCCAACGTCCTGACTTTC. As protein: CASSVDRGYRTGANVLTF.

The chain is built from TRBV6-6 and TRBJ2-1, with 8 bases lining up with TRBD2. The CDR3 loop spans 14 amino acids. V lost 1 base and J lost 15; bases outside the gene matches: 11. The V gene's germline CDR1 is MNHNY and CDR2 SVGAGI (reference sequence). The CDR3 coding sequence is TGTGCCAGCAGTTACTTGCGGGGGGACCCCAGTGTGTTCTTC. Translating it yields CASSYLRGDPSVFF.

This sequence joins TRBV19 and TRBJ2-7; 8 positions agree with TRBD1. Germline V gene sequence: CDR1 LNHDA, CDR2 SQIVND (reference sequence). This CDR3 contains 14 residues. With V trimmed by 7 bases and J by 3 bases, 8 bases remained unmatched. The chain's CDR3 is CASTVGTGNYEQYF. In DNA, the CDR3 is TGTGCCAGTACGGTAGGGACAGGAAACTACGAGCAGTACTTC.

This chain uses TRBV7-8 with TRBJ2-2; D is possibly TRBD2 (6 bases). The CDR3 consists of 15 residues. The V end was cut by 5 bases, the J end by 10 bases, with 20 bases between. Looked up from germline, CDR1 is SGHVS and CDR2 is FQNEAQ. CDR3 in DNA: TGTGCCAGCAGCCCCCATCCCCAGCCGGGAGAGGAGCTGTTTTTT. Its translation is CASSPHPQPGEELFF. The full variable domain, in which reference TRBV7-8 and TRBJ2-2 provide the parts outside the CDR3, is GAGVSQSPRYKVAKRGQDVALRCDPISGHVSLFWYQQALGQGPEFLTYFQNEAQLDKSGLPSDRFFAERPEGSVSTLKIQRTQQEDSAVYLCASSPHPQPGEELFFGEGSRLTVL.

This rearrangement joins TRBV29-1 to TRBJ1-5; 12 bases map to TRBD1. This CDR3 comprises 14 residues. Germline loops: CDR1 SQVTM, CDR2 ANQGSEA. Losses at the gene ends were 4 bases for V and 6 bases for J; bases not matched to a gene: 4. The CDR3 DNA reads as TGCAGCGTTGCCGGGACAGGGGGCAGTCAGCCCCAGCATTTT. Amino acid sequence: CSVAGTGGSQPQHF.

V is TRBV5-6 and J is TRBJ2-7; TRBD1 aligns across 8 bases. The CDR3 sequence is 19 residues long. Per the germline V gene, CDR1 is SGHDT and CDR2 is YYEEEE. V was clipped by 1 base and J by 6 bases; unmatched bases: 21. CDR3 bases: TGTGCCAGCAGCTTGCCGACCATCCGAGACTTGGGACAGGCGGGCGAGCAGTACTTC. This gives the protein CASSLPTIRDLGQAGEQYF.

This chain joins TRBV5-1 and TRBJ2-5; TRBD2 matches at 9 bases. V shed 0 bases and J 4 bases; nucleotides not matched to a gene: 4. The CDR3 is made up of 15 amino acids. Germline V gene sequence: CDR1 SGHRS, CDR2 YFSETQ. The CDR3 coding sequence is TGCGCCAGCAGCTTGGGGCCTAGCGGGGCAGAGACCCAGTACTTC. It translates to CASSLGPSGAETQYF.

The chain combines TRBV5-1 with TRBJ2-1; TRBD1 might be the D (6 bases). Germline assignment: CDR1 SGHRS and CDR2 YFSETQ. Trimming left V 6 bases short and J 8 bases short, with 21 bases between. The CDR3 length is 15 residues. CDR3 sequence reads: CASTPRGATRDEQFF. The CDR3 bases are TGCGCCAGCACCCCCAGGGGCGCCACAAGGGATGAGCAGTTCTTC.